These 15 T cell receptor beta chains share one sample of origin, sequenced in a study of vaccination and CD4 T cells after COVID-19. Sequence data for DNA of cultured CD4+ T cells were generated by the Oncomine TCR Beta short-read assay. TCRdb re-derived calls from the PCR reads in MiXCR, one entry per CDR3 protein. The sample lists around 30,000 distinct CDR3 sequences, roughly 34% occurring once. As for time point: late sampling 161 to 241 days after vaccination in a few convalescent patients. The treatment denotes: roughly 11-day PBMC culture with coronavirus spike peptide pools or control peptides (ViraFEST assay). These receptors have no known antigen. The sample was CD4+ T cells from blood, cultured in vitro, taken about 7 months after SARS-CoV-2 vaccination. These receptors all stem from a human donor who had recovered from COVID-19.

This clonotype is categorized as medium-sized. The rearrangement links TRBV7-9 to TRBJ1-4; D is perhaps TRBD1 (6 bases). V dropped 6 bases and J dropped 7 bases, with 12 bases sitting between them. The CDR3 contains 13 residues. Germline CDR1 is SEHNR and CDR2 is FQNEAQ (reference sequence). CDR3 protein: CASRRTVGEKLFF. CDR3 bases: TGTGCCAGCAGAAGGACAGTGGGTGAAAAACTGTTTTTT.

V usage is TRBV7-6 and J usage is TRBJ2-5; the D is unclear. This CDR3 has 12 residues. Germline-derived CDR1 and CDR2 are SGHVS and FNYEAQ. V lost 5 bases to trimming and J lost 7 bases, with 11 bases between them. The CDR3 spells CASSKNAGTQYF. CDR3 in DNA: TGTGCCAGCAGCAAGAATGCCGGGACCCAGTACTTC.

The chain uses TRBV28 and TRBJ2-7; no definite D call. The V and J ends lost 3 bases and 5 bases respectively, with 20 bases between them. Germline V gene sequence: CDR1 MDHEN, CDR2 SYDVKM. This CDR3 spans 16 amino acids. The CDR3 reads CASSLSFAFQEDEQYF. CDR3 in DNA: TGTGCCAGCAGTTTGTCCTTTGCCTTCCAAGAGGACGAGCAGTACTTC.

The CDR3 bases are TGCAGTGCGGTAACAGGGGGCAATTCACCCCTCCACTTT. Translated, it gives CSAVTGGNSPLHF. The V and J genes are TRBV20-1 and TRBJ1-6, with 9 nucleotides matching TRBD1. V dropped 6 bases and J dropped 7; count of bases not matched to a gene: 4. Looked up from germline, CDR1 is DFQATT and CDR2 is SNEGSKA (reference sequence). This CDR3 has 13 residues.

The CDR3 nucleotides read TGTGCCAGCAGTGAAGGGCGGAATGCTCTGGGAAACACCATATATTTT. Its translation is CASSEGRNALGNTIYF. This chain connects TRBV6-1 to TRBJ1-3; no firm D call. The CDR3 is made up of 16 amino acids. Trimming took 1 base from V and 4 from J, leaving 14 bases between them. Germline V gene data show CDR1 as MNHNS and CDR2 as SASEGT.

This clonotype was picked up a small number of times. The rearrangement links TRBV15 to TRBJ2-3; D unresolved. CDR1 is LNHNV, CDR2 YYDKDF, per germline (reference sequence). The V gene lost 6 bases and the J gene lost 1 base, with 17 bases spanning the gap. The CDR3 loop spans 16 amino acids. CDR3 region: CATRDARALGTDTQYF. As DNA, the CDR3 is TGTGCCACCAGGGACGCGAGAGCGTTAGGCACAGATACGCAGTATTTT.

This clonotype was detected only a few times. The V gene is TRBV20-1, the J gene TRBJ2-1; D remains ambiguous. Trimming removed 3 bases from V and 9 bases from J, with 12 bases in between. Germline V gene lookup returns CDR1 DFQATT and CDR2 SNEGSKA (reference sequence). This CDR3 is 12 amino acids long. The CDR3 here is CSARRTFGEQFF. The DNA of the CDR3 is TGCAGTGCTAGGAGGACCTTCGGTGAGCAGTTCTTC.

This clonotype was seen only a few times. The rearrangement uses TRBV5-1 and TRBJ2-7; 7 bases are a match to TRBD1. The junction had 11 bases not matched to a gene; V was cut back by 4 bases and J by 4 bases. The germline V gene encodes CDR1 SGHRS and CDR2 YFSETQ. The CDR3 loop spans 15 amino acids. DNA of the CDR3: TGCGCCAGCAGCGGCGCAGGGGGTAAAAATTACGAGCAGTACTTC. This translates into CASSGAGGKNYEQYF.

The CDR3 nucleotides are TGTACCAGCAGCCGGGGTGGGACACCCCTCCACTTT. It codes for CTSSRGGTPLHF. The chain links TRBV7-2 to TRBJ1-6; unclear D gene. V was pared by 5 bases and J by 11 bases, with 10 bases between. This CDR3 contains 12 residues. The germline V gene encodes CDR1 SGHTA and CDR2 FQGNSA.

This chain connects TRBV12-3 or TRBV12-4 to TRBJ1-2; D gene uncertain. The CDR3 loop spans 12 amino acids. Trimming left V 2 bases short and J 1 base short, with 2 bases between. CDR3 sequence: CASSLHNYGYTF. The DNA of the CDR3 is TGTGCCAGCAGTTTACATAACTATGGCTACACCTTC.

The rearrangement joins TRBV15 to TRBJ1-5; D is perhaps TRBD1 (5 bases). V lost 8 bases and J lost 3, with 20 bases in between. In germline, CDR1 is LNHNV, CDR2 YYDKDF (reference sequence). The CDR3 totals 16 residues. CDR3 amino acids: CATGIRGSGTNQPQHF. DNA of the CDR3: TGTGCCACCGGGATTCGGGGAAGCGGGACCAATCAGCCCCAGCATTTT. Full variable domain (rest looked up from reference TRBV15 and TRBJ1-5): DAMVIQNPRYQVTQFGKPVTLSCSQTLNHNVMYWYQQKSSQAPKLLFHYYDKDFNNEADTPDNFQSRRPNTSFCFLDIRSPGLGDTAMYLCATGIRGSGTNQPQHFGDGTRLSIL.

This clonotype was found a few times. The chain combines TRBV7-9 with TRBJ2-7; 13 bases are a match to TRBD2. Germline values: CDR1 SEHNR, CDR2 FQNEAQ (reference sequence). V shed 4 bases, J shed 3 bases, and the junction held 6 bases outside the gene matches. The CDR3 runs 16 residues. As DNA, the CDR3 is TGTGCCAGCAGCTCCGGGACTAGCGGGATATTCTACGAGCAGTACTTC. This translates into CASSSGTSGIFYEQYF.

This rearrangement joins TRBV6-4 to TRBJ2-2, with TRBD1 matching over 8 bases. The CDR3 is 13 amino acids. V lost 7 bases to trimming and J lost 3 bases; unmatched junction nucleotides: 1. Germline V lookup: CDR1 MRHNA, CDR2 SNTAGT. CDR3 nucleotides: TGTGCCAGCAAGGACAGGGACACCGGGGAGCTGTTTTTT. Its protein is CASKDRDTGELFF.

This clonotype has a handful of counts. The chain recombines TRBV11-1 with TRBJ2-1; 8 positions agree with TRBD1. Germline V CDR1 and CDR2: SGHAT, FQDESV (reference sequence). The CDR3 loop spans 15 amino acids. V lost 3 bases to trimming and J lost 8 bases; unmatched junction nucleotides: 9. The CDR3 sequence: CASSLDREAFDEQFF. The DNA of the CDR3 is TGTGCCAGCAGCTTGGACAGGGAAGCTTTCGATGAGCAGTTCTTC. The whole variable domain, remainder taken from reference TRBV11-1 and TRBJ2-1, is EAEVAQSPRYKITEKSQAVAFWCDPISGHATLYWYRQILGQGPELLVQFQDESVVDDSQLPKDRFSAERLKGVDSTLKIQPAELGDSAMYLCASSLDREAFDEQFFGPGTRLTVL.

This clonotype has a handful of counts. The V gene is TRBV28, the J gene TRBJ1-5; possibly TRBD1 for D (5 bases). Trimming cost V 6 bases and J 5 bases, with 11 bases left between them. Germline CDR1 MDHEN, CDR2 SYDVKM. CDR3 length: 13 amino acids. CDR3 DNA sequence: TGTGCCAGCAGCGTACAGGAGTATCAGCCCCAGCATTTT. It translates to CASSVQEYQPQHF.